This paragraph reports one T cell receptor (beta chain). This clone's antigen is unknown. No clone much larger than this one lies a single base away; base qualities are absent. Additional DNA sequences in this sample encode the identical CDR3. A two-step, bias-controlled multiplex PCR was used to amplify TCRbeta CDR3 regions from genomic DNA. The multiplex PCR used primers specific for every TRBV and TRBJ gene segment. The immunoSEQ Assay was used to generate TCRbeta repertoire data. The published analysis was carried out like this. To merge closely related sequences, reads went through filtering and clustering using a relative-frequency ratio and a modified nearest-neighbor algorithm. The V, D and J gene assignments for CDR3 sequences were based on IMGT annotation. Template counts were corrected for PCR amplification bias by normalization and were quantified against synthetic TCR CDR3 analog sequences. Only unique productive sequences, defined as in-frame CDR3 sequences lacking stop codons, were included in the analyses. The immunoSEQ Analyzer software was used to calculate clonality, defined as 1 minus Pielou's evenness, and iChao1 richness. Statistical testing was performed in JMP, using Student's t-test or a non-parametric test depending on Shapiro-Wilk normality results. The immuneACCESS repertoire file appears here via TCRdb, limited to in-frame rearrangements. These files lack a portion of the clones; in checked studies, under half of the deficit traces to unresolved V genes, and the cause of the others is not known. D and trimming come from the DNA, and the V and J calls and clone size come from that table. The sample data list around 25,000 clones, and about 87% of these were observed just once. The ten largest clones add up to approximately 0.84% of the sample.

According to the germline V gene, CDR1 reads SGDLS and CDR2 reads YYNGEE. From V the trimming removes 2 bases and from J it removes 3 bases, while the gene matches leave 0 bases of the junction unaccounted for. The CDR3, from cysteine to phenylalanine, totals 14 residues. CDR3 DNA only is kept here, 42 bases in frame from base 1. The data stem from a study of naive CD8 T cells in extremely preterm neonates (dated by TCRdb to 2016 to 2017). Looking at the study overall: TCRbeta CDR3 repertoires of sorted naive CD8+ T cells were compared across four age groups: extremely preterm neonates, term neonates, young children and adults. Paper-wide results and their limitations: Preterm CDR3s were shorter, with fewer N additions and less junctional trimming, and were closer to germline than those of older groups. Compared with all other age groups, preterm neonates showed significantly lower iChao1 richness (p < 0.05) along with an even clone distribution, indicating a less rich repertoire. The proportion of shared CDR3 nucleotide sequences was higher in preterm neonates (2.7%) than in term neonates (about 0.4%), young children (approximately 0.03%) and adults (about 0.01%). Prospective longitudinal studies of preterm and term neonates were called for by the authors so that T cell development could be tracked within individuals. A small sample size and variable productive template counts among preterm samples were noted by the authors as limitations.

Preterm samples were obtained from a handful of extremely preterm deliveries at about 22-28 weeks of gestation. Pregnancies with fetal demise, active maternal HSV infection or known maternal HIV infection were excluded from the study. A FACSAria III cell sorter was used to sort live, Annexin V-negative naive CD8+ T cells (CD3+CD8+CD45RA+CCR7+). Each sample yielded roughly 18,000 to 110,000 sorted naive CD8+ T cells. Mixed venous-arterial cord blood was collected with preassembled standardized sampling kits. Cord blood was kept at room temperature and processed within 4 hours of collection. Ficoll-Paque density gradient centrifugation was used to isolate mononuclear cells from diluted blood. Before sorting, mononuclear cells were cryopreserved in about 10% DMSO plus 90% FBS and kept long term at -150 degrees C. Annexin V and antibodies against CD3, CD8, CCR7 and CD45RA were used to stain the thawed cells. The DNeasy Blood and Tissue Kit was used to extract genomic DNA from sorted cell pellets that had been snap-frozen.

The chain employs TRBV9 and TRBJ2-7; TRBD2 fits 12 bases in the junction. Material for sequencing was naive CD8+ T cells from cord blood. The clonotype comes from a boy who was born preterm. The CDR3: CASSVTSGGYEQYF. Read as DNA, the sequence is TGTGCCAGCAGCGTGACTAGCGGGGGCTACGAGCAGTACTTC.